A selection of T cell receptor beta chains follows, all from one sample in a study of cytomegalovirus exposure and HLA in healthy donors. TCRdb's table, derived via immunoSEQ multiplex PCR, lists solely in-frame clones and lacks some. Here the sample spans approximately 100,000 clones, about 70% being singletons. The specimen sequenced was PBMCs. Receptors were obtained from a woman aged 40 to 49 in good health and CMV-seropositive. Each CDR3 is given with its conserved first and last residue.

CASSFDPLDRVNTGELFF,18,TRBV7-2
CAISGDLTGSGYTF,14,TRBV10-3
CASSFDSRNTEAFF,14,TRBV19
CAWSVMGQGAYEQYF,15,TRBV30
CASSLSGTDSYEQYF,15,TRBV5-1
CASSELAGGVWDTQYF,16,TRBV2
CASSRRQGRGYEQYF,15,TRBV28
CASSPGQLSYEQYF,14,TRBV18
CASTRPQGTGANVLTF,16,TRBV2
CASSPDDTGTGGNGYTF,17,TRBV5-5
CASSQEFVAQYNEQFF,16,TRBV4-1
CAITSGQVTDTQYF,14,TRBV10-3
CASRTAGAGTGELFF,15,TRBV6-1
CASSEWASGLQEQFF,15,TRBV2
CASKLGGGETQYF,13,TRBV7-6
CATSRSFRGSTNEKLFF,17,TRBV15
CASSLEAQGAYGYTF,15,TRBV5-1
CASLRGLSYRSSGANVLTF,19,TRBV2
CASSLAPGQGAGGYTF,16,TRBV11-2
CASSFNSYNEQFF,13,TRBV7-2
CASSSRGTGQPQHF,14,TRBV6-5
CASSYPGTGGNEQFF,15,TRBV6-5
CASIPTGGNIYEQYF,15,TRBV6-1
CASSEGTGLSTEAFF,15,TRBV6-1
CASSTGYEQYF,11,TRBV10-1
CASRGTGAGQPQHF,14,TRBV7-9
CASSPQTGTGGPFYTF,16,TRBV7-2
CASTAGLPNLNTEAFF,16,TRBV5-6
CSVEGSSYEQYF,12,TRBV29-1
CASSFDIQYF,10,TRBV2
CASILAPGQGVNEQYF,16,TRBV5-1
CASRSMASGADTQYF,15,TRBV6-1
CATSRGGTNTEAFF,14,TRBV15
CSASRDRGAFF,11,TRBV20-1
CASSVPSRGDYEAFF,15,TRBV13
CASSLQGNYEQYF,13,TRBV28
CASSFSTGYGYTF,13,TRBV5-1